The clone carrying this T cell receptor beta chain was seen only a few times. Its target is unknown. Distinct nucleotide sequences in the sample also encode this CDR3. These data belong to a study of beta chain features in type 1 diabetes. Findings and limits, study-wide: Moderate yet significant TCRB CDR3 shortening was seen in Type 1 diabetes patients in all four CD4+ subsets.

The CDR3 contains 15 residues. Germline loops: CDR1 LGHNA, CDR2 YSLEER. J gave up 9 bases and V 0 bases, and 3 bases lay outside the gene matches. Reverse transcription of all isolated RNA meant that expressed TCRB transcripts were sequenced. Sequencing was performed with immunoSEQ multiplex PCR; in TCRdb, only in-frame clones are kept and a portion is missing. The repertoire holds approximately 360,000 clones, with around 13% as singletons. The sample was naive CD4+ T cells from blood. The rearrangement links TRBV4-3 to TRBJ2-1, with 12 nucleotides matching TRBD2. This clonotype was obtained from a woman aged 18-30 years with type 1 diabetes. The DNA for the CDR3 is TGCGCCAGCAGCCAAGAGGGACTAGCGGGCGGTGAGCAGTTCTTC. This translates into CASSQEGLAGGEQFF.